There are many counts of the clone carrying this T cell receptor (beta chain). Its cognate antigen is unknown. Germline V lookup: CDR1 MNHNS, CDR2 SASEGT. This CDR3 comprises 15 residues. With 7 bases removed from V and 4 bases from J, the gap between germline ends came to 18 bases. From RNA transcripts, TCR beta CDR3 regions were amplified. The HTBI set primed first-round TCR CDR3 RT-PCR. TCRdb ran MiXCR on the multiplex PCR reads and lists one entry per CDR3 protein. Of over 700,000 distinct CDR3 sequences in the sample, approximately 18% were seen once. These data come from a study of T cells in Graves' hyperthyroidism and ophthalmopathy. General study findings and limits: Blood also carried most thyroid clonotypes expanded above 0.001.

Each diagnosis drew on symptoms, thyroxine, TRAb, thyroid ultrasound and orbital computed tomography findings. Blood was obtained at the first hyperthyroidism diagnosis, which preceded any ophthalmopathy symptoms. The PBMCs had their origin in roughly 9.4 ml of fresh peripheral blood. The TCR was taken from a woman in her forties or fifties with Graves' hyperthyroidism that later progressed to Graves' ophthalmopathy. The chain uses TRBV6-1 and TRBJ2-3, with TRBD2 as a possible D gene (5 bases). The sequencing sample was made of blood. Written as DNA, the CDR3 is TGTGCCAGCATCCCTTGGGAGAACTTGTCAGATACGCAGTATTTT. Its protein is CASIPWENLSDTQYF.